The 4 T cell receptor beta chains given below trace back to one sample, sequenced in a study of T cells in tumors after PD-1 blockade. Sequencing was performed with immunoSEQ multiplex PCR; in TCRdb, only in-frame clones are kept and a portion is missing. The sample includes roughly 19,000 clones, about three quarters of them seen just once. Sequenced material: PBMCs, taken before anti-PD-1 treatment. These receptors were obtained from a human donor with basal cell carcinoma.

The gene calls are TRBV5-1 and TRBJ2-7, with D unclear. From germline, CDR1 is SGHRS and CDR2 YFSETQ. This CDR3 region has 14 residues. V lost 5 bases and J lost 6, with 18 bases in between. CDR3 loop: CASSDTASLAEQYF. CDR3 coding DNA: TGCGCCAGCAGTGATACGGCTAGTCTCGCCGAGCAGTACTTC.

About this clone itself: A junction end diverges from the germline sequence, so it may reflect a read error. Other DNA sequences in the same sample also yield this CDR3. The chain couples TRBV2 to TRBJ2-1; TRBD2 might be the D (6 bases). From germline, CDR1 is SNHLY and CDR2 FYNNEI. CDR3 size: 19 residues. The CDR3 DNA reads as TGTCCCAGCAGTGATGGGTGGGCGCGGGCGGGGAGCTCCTACAATGAGCAGTTCTTC. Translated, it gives CPSSDGWARAGSSYNEQFF.

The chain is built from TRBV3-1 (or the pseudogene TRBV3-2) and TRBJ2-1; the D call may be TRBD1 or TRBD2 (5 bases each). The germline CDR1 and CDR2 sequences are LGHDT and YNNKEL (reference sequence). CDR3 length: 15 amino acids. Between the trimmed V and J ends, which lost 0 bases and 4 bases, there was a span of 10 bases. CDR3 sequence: CASSQDRAGYNEQFF. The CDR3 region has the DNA TGTGCCAGCAGCCAAGACAGGGCGGGTTACAATGAGCAGTTCTTC.

The DNA of the CDR3 is TGTGCCAGTAGTATAGACAGGGACCGGTATGGCTACACCTTC. The encoded protein is CASSIDRDRYGYTF. The chain carries TRBV19 and TRBJ1-2; tentatively, D is TRBD1 (5 bases). The CDR3 consists of 14 residues. Germline lookup yields CDR1 LNHDA and CDR2 SQIVND (reference sequence). The V and J ends lost 0 bases and 5 bases respectively, with 10 bases between them.